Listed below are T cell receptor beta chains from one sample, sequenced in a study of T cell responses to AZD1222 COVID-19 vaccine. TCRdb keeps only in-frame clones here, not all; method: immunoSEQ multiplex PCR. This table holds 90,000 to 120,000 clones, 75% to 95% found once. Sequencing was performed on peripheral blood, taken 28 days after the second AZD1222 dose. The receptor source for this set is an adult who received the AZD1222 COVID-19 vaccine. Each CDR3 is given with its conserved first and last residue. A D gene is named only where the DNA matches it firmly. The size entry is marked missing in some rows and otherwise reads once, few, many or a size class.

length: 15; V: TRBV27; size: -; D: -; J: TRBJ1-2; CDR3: CASSLTGLTNYGYTF; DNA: TGTGCCAGCAGTTTGACAGGACTAACTAACTATGGCTACACCTTC
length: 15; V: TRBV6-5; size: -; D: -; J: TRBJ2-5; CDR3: CASTSWALRGETQYF; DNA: TGTGCCAGCACCTCCTGGGCACTCCGAGGGGAGACCCAGTACTTC
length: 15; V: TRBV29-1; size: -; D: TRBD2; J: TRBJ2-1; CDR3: CSVEDRGGLYNEQFF; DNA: TGCAGCGTTGAAGATCGCGGGGGGCTCTACAATGAGCAGTTCTTC
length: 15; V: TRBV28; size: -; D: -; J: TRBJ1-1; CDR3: CASSAPRVMNTEAFF; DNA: TGTGCCAGCAGTGCCCCCAGGGTCATGAACACTGAAGCTTTCTTT
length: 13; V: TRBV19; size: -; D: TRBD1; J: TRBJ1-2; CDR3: CASSPRDREGYTF; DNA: TGTGCCAGTAGTCCCCGGGACAGGGAAGGCTACACCTTC
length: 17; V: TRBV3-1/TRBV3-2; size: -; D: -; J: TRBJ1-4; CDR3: CASSSTGTTGTNEKLFF; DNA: TGTGCCAGCAGCTCGACCGGGACGACTGGGACTAATGAAAAACTGTTTTTT
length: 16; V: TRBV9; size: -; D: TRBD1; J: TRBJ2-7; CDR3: CASSPEGQNLLYEQYF; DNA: TGTGCCAGCAGCCCCGAGGGACAGAACCTACTCTACGAGCAGTACTTC
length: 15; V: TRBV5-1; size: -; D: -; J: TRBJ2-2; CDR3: CASSLAVAHTGELFF; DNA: TGCGCCAGCAGCTTGGCCGTAGCTCACACCGGGGAGCTGTTTTTT
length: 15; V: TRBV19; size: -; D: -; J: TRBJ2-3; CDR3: CASRLGRRDTDTQYF; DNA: TGTGCCAGCCGATTGGGACGGAGGGACACAGATACGCAGTATTTT
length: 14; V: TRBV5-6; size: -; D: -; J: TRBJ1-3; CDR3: CASSLSGSGNTIYF; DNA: TGTGCCAGCAGCTTGTCGGGGTCTGGAAACACCATATATTTT
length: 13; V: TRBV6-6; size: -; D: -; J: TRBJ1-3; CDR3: CASTGSSGNTIYF; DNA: TGTGCCAGCACGGGGAGCTCTGGAAACACCATATATTTT
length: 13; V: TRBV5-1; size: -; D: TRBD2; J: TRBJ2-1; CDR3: CASSLTSGKEQFF; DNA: TGCGCCAGCAGCTTAACTAGCGGGAAAGAGCAGTTCTTC
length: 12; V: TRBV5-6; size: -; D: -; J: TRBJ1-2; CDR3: CASSLASKLYTF; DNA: TGTGCCAGCAGCTTGGCCTCTAAGCTCTACACCTTC
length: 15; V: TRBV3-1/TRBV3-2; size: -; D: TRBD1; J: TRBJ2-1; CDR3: CASSQARGQYNEQFF; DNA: TGTGCCAGCAGCCAAGCTAGGGGACAGTACAATGAGCAGTTCTTC
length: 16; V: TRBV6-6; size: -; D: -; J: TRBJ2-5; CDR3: CASERSSNRGGETQYF; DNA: TGTGCCAGCGAGCGATCCTCGAATAGGGGCGGAGAGACCCAGTACTTC
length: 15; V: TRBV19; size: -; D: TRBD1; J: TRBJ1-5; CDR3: CASSIGTASNQPQHF; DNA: TGTGCCAGTAGTATCGGGACAGCTAGCAATCAGCCCCAGCATTTT
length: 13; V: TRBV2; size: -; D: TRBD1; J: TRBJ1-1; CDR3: CASRRTGPTEAFF; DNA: TGTGCCAGCAGACGGACAGGGCCCACTGAAGCTTTCTTT
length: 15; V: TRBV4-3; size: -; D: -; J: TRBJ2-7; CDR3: CASSQTQGIPYEQYF; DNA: TGCGCCAGCAGCCAGACACAGGGAATCCCCTACGAGCAGTACTTC
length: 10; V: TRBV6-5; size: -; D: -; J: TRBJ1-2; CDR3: CATYSYGYTF; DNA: TGTGCCACCTACTCATATGGCTACACCTTC
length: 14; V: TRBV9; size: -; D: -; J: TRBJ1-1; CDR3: CASSDGSLNTEAFF; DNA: TGTGCCAGCAGCGATGGCTCTTTGAACACTGAAGCTTTCTTT
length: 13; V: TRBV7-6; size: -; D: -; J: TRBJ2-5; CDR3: CASSLGGQETQYF; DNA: TGTGCCAGCAGCCTCGGGGGACAAGAGACCCAGTACTTC
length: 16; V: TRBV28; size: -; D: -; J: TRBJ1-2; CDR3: CASSPPVETDVYGYTF; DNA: TGTGCCAGCAGCCCCCCCGTCGAGACGGACGTCTATGGCTACACCTTC
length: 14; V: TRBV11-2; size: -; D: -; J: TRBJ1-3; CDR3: CASSLDRTGNTIYF; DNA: TGTGCCAGCAGCTTAGACCGAACGGGAAACACCATATATTTT
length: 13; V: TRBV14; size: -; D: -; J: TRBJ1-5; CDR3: CASSRDGVQPQHF; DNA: TGTGCCAGCAGCCGGGACGGGGTTCAGCCCCAGCATTTT
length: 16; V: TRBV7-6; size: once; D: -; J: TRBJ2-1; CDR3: CASSLRAGVNRDEQFF; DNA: TGTGCCAGCAGCCTAAGGGCAGGGGTAAATCGGGATGAGCAGTTCTTC
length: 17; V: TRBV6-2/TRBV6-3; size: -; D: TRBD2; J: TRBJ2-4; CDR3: CASSYSRREGQKNIQYF; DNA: TGTGCCAGCAGTTACTCTCGGCGGGAGGGCCAAAAAAACATTCAGTACTTC
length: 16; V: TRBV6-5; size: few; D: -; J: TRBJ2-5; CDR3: CASSYISGGRKETQYF; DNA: TGTGCCAGCAGTTACATCTCAGGTGGACGTAAAGAGACCCAGTACTTC
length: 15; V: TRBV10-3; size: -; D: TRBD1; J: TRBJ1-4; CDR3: CAIRETDRVPEKLFF; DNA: TGTGCCATCAGGGAGACAGACAGGGTCCCCGAAAAACTGTTTTTT
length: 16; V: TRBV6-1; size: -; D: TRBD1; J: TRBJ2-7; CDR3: CASSVSTGVYSYEQYF; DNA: TGTGCCAGCAGTGTATCGACAGGGGTCTACTCCTACGAGCAGTACTTC
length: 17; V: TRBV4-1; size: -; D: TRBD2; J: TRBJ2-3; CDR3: CASSRGLAETSTDTQYF; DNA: TGCGCCAGCAGCCGGGGACTAGCGGAAACTAGCACAGATACGCAGTATTTT
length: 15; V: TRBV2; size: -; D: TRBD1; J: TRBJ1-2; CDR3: CASSTGTGQAYGYTF; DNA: TGTGCCAGCAGTACTGGGACAGGGCAGGCCTATGGCTACACCTTC
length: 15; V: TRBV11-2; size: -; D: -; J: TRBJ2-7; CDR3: CASSLSPEGYDEQYF; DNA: TGTGCCAGCAGCTTAAGTCCAGAGGGGTACGACGAGCAGTACTTC